The 25 T cell receptor beta chains below were found in one sample sequenced in a study of T cells in women clearing cervical HPV infection. Only in-frame clones appear in the TCRdb table, and some are missing; sequencing was by immunoSEQ multiplex PCR. This repertoire includes around 24,000 clones. Sequenced: blood buffy coat. These receptors all stem from a woman aged 18 to 75 with a cervical HPV16 infection that either progressed to CIN3+ or cleared (not recorded which).

A note on this clone: The CDR3 goes on 3 residues after the read ends, and that part is filled in from the germline J gene. The rearrangement links TRBV20-1 to TRBJ2-2, with a tentative D call TRBD2 (5 bases). There are 13 residues in the CDR3. V was clipped by 1 base and J by 4 bases, with 7 bases between them. The germline CDR1 and CDR2 sequences are DFQATT and SNEGSKA (reference sequence). The CDR3 DNA, read in part, is TGCAGTGCTAGAGCCGGGGTCACCGGGGAG. As protein: CSARAGVTGE. The CDR3, in full, reads CSARAGVTGELFF.

Turning to this clone: At one of its ends the junction is not consistent with the germline gene, which may arise from a read error. The read halts 3 residues ahead of the CDR3 end, with the missing end drawn from the germline J gene. At the DNA level, this CDR3 is encoded by other sequences in the same sample as well. The chain uses TRBV20-1 and TRBJ1-2; 9 bases are shared with TRBD1. The CDR3 loop spans 15 amino acids. Germline lookup yields CDR1 DFQATT and CDR2 SNEGSKA (reference sequence). CDR3 in amino acids: CSAGRMGQGNYGYTF. The CDR3 DNA, read in part, is TGCAGTGCTGGTCGTATGGGACAGGGAAACTATGGG.

Notes on this clone: With the read ending 3 residues before the CDR3 end, the germline J gene is used to fill in that end. This chain uses TRBV20-1 with TRBJ2-7; TRBD1 might be the D (5 bases). The CDR3 runs 13 residues. Trimming removed 5 bases at V and 2 bases at J, with 13 bases between. Germline V gives CDR1 DFQATT, CDR2 SNEGSKA (reference sequence). This CDR3 is CSAFDSHPYEQYF. The part of the CDR3 DNA that was read is TGCAGTGCTTTCGACAGCCACCCCTACGAG.

To note about this clone: The junction shows a germline mismatch at one end, possibly a read error. The observed sequence ends 3 residues before the CDR3 terminus, with the missing tail filled in from the germline J gene. The gene calls are TRBV4-2 and TRBJ2-3; D remains unclear. CDR1 and CDR2 (germline): LGHNA, YNFKEQ. The CDR3 is 14 residues long. The part of the CDR3 DNA that was read is TGCGCCAGCAGCCAAGTCGCGGACACAGATACG. Encoded protein: CASSQVADTDT. The full CDR3 is CASSQVADTDTQYF.

To note about this clone: Read data end 3 residues before the CDR3 end; the end is taken from the germline J gene. The V and J genes are TRBV6-1 and TRBJ2-2, with 9 bases that match TRBD1. CDR3 length equals 15 residues. Germline-derived CDR1 and CDR2 are MNHNS and SASEGT. The CDR3 is CASSAGGQGREKLFF. The CDR3 bases that were read are TGTGCCAGCAGTGCCGGGGGACAGGGACGGGAAAAG.

With respect to this clone: Sequencing ends 3 residues short of the CDR3 end; the germline J gene provides the rest. V is TRBV11-2 and J is TRBJ2-3, with D tentatively TRBD1 (5 bases). CDR3 size: 15 residues. With 0 bases removed from V and 1 base from J, the gap between germline ends came to 8 bases. Per the germline V gene, CDR1 is SGHAT and CDR2 is FQNNGV. CDR3 DNA, as far as it was read: TGTGCCAGCAGCTTAGAGGTCAGGGGCACAGATACG. This gives the protein CASSLEVRGTDT. The CDR3 reads in full as CASSLEVRGTDTQYF. The full variable domain, with the rest looked up from reference TRBV11-2 and TRBJ2-3, is EAGVAQSPRYKIIEKRQSVAFWCNPISGHATLYWYQQILGQGPKLLIQFQNNGVVDDSQLPKDRFSAERLKGVDSTLKIQPAKLEDSAVYLCASSLEVRGTDTQYFGPGTRLTVL.

About this clone: The junction does not match germline at one end; this may be a read error. The read falls 3 residues short of the CDR3 end, and the missing part is taken from the germline J gene. The V gene is TRBV4-2, the J gene TRBJ2-1; 8 bases are shared with TRBD1. The V gene's germline CDR1 is LGHNA and CDR2 YNFKEQ. This CDR3 has 16 residues. CDR3 amino acids: CASSQGTGGDYNEQFF. The sequenced CDR3 bases are TGCGCCAGCAGCCAAGGTACAGGGGGAGACTACAATGAG.

With regard to this clone: The CDR3 is cut off 3 residues early in the read; its end comes from the germline J gene. The J gene is TRBJ1-5, the V gene TRBV19; the D gene is possibly TRBD1 (5 bases). The CDR3 has 13 amino acids. In germline, CDR1 is LNHDA, CDR2 SQIVND (reference sequence). V was cut by 10 bases and J by 4 bases, with 14 bases left in between. The CDR3 here is CATTDSINQPQHF. The CDR3 DNA, read in part, is TGTGCCACAACCGACAGTATTAATCAGCCC.

Notes on this clone: The CDR3 goes on 3 residues after the read ends, and that part is filled in from the germline J gene. The chain employs TRBV9 and TRBJ1-6; D possibly corresponds to TRBD1 (6 bases). Trimming shortened V by 4 bases and J by 5 bases, and 16 bases separated the two germline ends. The CDR3 length is 16 residues. The germline V gene encodes CDR1 SGDLS and CDR2 YYNGEE. CDR3 in amino acids: CASSPHKRTDNSPLHF. The covered CDR3 bases are TGTGCCAGCAGCCCCCACAAGAGGACAGATAATTCACCC.

As regards this clone: The sequenced fragment ends 3 residues before the CDR3 boundary, so the rest is inferred from the germline J gene. The V call is TRBV5-1, the J call TRBJ1-1; TRBD1 aligns across 8 bases. With V trimmed by 4 bases and J by 3 bases, 5 bases remained unmatched. The CDR3 runs to 14 residues. CDR1 is SGHRS and CDR2 is YFSETQ in the germline V gene. Incomplete CDR3 DNA: TGCGCCAGCAGCCCCCGGACAGGGTACACTGAA. Translated, it gives CASSPRTGYTE. Given in full, the CDR3 is CASSPRTGYTEAFF.

Regarding this clone: The observed sequence ends 3 residues before the CDR3 terminus, with the missing tail filled in from the germline J gene. V is TRBV20-1 and J is TRBJ1-1; possibly TRBD1 for D (6 bases). CDR1 DFQATT and CDR2 SNEGSKA come from the germline V gene (reference sequence). The CDR3 is 17 residues long. Trimming took 0 bases from V and 1 from J, leaving 18 bases between them. The DNA read from the CDR3 is TGCAGTGCTAGAGATGGCTTACTTGGACAGTGGAACACTGAA. It yields the protein CSARDGLLGQWNTE. The whole CDR3 is CSARDGLLGQWNTEAFF.

As for this clone: Sequencing ends 3 residues short of the CDR3 end; the germline J gene provides the rest. This chain joins TRBV4-2 and TRBJ2-3; tentatively, D is TRBD1 (6 bases). The germline CDR1 and CDR2 sequences are LGHNA and YNFKEQ. The CDR3 is made up of 15 amino acids. V shed 2 bases and J shed 2 bases, with 11 bases lying between them. The part of the CDR3 DNA that was read is TGTGCCAGCAGCCAATCCCGGGGACACACAGATACG. The encoded protein is CASSQSRGHTDT. The full CDR3 sequence reads CASSQSRGHTDTQYF.

Remarks on this clone: The read terminates 3 residues before the CDR3 end, so the remaining end is supplied by the germline J gene. V usage is TRBV18 and J usage is TRBJ1-2, with D hard to call. V dropped 2 bases and J dropped 1 base, with 5 bases sitting between them. This CDR3 contains 13 residues. CDR1 is KGHSH and CDR2 is LQKENI in the germline V gene. This CDR3 is CASSPGGNYGYTF. CDR3 DNA (partial): TGTGCCAGCTCACCAGGCGGTAACTATGGC.

The sequenced part of the CDR3 DNA is TGTGCCAGCCCGGGACAGGGTGACACCGGGGAG. It encodes CASPGQGDTGE. The whole CDR3 protein reads CASPGQGDTGELFF. V and J are TRBV7-9 and TRBJ2-2, with 9 bases lining up with TRBD1. The sequenced fragment ends 3 residues before the CDR3 boundary, so the rest is inferred from the germline J gene. The V gene's germline CDR1 is SEHNR and CDR2 FQNEAQ (reference sequence). There are 14 residues in the CDR3. After removal of 8 bases from V and 3 bases from J, the junction contained 4 bases not matched to a gene.

Of note for this clone: At one end, the junction sequence differs from germline, possibly due to a read error. The read terminates 3 residues ahead of where the CDR3 ends, so the germline J gene completes it. V gene TRBV6-1 combines with J gene TRBJ1-2; unclear D gene. CDR3 length: 16 amino acids. CDR1 and CDR2 from the germline V gene are MNHNS and SASEGT. The DNA read from the CDR3 is TGTGCCAGCAGTGCTTCCCCCACGCCCCTGAACTATGGA. Protein: CASSASPTPLNYG. In full, the CDR3 is CASSASPTPLNYGYTF.

This clone shows up as medium-sized by frequency. The DNA ends 3 residues before the CDR3 does, and the rest of the CDR3 is filled in from the germline J gene. This chain links TRBV28 with TRBJ1-2; D is uncertain. Germline CDR1 reads MDHEN; CDR2 reads SYDVKM. Trimming stripped 5 bases from V and 3 bases from J, with 7 bases between. CDR3 length: 12 residues. Incomplete CDR3 DNA: TGTGCCAGCAGTCCGACATACTATGGC. As protein: CASSPTYYG. The whole CDR3 protein reads CASSPTYYGYTF.

Regarding this clone: The read is 3 residues too short to cover the CDR3 end, so that end is filled in from the germline J gene. V is TRBV13 and J is TRBJ2-1; 10 bases align to TRBD2. Unmatched junction bases numbered 11, after V lost 5 bases and J lost 4 bases. The CDR3 consists of 17 residues. CDR1 PRHDT and CDR2 FYEKMQ come from the germline V gene (reference sequence). The sequenced part of the CDR3 DNA is TGTGCCAGCAGCACCGTAGCGGGGGGCTTAATTTACAATGAG. It codes for CASSTVAGGLIYNE. Given in full, the CDR3 is CASSTVAGGLIYNEQFF.

As regards this clone: The read terminates 3 residues before the CDR3 end, so the remaining end is supplied by the germline J gene. The chain combines TRBV12-3 or TRBV12-4 with TRBJ2-3; D is undetermined. The CDR3 is 12 residues long. This chain's CDR3 is CASSLANQAQYF. The sequenced part of the CDR3 DNA is TGTGCCAGCAGTTTAGCGAATCAGGCG.

About this clone: The CDR3 end is not reached by the read, which stops 3 residues before it; the germline J gene fills it in. J is TRBJ2-7 and V is TRBV7-9; 8 nucleotides agree with TRBD1. This CDR3 comprises 13 residues. The germline gives CDR1 SEHNR, CDR2 FQNEAQ (reference sequence). The J segment lost 6 bases and the V segment lost 5 bases, leaving 6 bases of the junction unmatched. CDR3: CASSQGAFSEQYF. The covered CDR3 bases are TGTGCCAGCAGCCAGGGGGCGTTCTCCGAG.

On this clone: The read gets to within 3 residues of the CDR3 end, and the germline J gene fills in the rest. The V call is TRBV19, the J call TRBJ1-2, with D unclear. The CDR3 covers 14 residues. Germline V CDR1 and CDR2: LNHDA, SQIVND (reference sequence). The part of the CDR3 DNA that was read is TGTGCCAGTAGTATATCGGGTGTTTGGTACGAC. Its protein is CASSISGVWYD. The full CDR3 sequence reads CASSISGVWYDYTF.

CDR3 sequence: CASSAGQQNEKLFF. The CDR3 DNA, read in part, is TGTGCCAGCTCAGCGGGACAGCAGAATGAAAAA. The rearrangement uses TRBV18 and TRBJ1-4; TRBD1 matches at 7 bases. Sequencing ends 3 residues short of the CDR3 end; the germline J gene provides the rest. Per germline, CDR1 KGHSH and CDR2 LQKENI. This CDR3 region has 14 residues. Germline trimming cut 5 bases from V and 5 bases from J; bases unmatched to any gene: 5.

A remark on this clone: Read data end 3 residues before the CDR3 end; the end is taken from the germline J gene. The chain recombines TRBV7-2 with TRBJ1-2; D not resolved. V was clipped by 7 bases and J by 2 bases, with 11 bases between them. Per germline, CDR1 SGHTA and CDR2 FQGNSA. The CDR3 spans 13 residues. CDR3 bases read: TGTGCCAGCAACCGAGGAGGGAACTATGGC. This sequence encodes CASNRGGNYG. In full, the CDR3 reads CASNRGGNYGYTF.

In the case of this clone: The read comes to an end 3 residues before the CDR3 does, leaving the germline J gene to fill in the end. This chain joins TRBV7-2 and TRBJ1-2; D unclear. The V gene's germline CDR1 is SGHTA and CDR2 FQGNSA. The CDR3 contains 15 residues. CDR3 DNA, as far as it was read: TGTGCCAGCAGCTTATTTGTGGAACACACAGATACC. As protein: CASSLFVEHTDT. The whole CDR3 protein is CASSLFVEHTDTYTF.

In regard to this clone: The CDR3 goes on 3 residues after the read ends, and that part is filled in from the germline J gene. V gene TRBV6-2 or TRBV6-3 combines with J gene TRBJ1-2, with TRBD1 matching over 9 bases. From germline, CDR1 is MNHEY and CDR2 SVGEGT. The CDR3 contains 16 residues. The CDR3 sequence: CASSYSRDRVSYDYTF. The CDR3 bases that were read are TGTGCCAGCAGTTACTCGCGGGACAGGGTGTCCTACGAC.

Concerning this clone: With the read ending 3 residues before the CDR3 end, the germline J gene is used to fill in that end. The chain recombines TRBV5-1 with TRBJ2-7; TRBD2 agrees at 8 bases. The V gene end was trimmed by 0 bases and the J gene end by 2 bases; junction bases not matched to a gene: 4. Germline V gene data show CDR1 as SGHRS and CDR2 as YFSETQ. This CDR3 has 15 amino acids. The CDR3 DNA, read in part, is TGCGCCAGCAGCTTGGCCCCGGGGGGGGCCTACGAG. Amino acid sequence: CASSLAPGGAYE. Given in full, the CDR3 is CASSLAPGGAYEQYF.